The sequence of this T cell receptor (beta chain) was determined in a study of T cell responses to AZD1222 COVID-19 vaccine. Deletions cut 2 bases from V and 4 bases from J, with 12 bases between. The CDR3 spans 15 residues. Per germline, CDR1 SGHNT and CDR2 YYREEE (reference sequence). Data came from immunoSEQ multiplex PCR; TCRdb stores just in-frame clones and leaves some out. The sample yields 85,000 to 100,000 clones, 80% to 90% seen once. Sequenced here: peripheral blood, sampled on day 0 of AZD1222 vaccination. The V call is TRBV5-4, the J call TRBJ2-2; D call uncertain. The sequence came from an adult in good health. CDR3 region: CASSLGSGSTGELFF. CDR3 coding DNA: TGTGCCAGCAGCTTAGGCTCCGGTAGCACCGGGGAGCTGTTTTTT.